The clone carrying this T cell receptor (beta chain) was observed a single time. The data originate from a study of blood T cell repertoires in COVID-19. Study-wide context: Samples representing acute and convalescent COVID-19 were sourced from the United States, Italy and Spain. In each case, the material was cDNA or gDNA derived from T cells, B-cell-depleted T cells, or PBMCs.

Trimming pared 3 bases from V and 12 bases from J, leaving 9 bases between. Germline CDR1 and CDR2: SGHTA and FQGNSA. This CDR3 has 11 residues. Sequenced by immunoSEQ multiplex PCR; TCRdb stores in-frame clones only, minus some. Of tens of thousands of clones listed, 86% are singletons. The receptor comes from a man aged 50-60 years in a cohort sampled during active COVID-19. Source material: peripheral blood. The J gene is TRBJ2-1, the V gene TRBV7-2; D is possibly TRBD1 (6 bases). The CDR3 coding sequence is TGTGCCAGCAGCTTCGACAGGCGGCAGTTCTTC. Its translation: CASSFDRRQFF. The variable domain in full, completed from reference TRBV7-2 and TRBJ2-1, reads GAGVSQSPSNKVTEKGKDVELRCDPISGHTALYWYRQSLGQGLEFLIYFQGNSAPDKSGLPSDRFSAERTGGSVSTLTIQRTQQEDSAVYLCASSFDRRQFFGPGTRLTVL.